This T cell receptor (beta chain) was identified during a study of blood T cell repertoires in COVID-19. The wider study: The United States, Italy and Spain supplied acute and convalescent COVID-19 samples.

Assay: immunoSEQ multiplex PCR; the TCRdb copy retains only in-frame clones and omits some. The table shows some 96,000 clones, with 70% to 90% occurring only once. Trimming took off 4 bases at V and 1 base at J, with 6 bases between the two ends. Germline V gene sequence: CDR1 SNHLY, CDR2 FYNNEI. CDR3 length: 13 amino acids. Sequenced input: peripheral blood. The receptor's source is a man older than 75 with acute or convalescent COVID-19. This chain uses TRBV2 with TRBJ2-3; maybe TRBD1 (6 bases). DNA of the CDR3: TGTGCCAGCAGTGGGACAGGCACAGATACGCAGTATTTT. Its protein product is CASSGTGTDTQYF.